This T cell receptor (beta chain) comes out of a study of beta chain features in type 1 diabetes. Broader study findings: Type 1 diabetes patients showed fewer insertions and more deletions at VDJ junctions. cDNA sequencing could over-represent cells with high TCR expression.

Details on this clone: Its antigen is undetermined.

All sorted populations exceeded 95% purity. The investigators reverse transcribed all of the isolated RNA, so they sequenced expressed TCRB transcripts. Reads from naive, central memory and regulatory T cell samples averaged approximately 3.4 million. Measured with immunoSEQ multiplex PCR; TCRdb has only the in-frame clones, and not every one. This table holds some 410,000 clones, around 13% found once. This clonotype was sampled from a man aged 30 to 45 in good health. The sequenced material came from naive CD4+ T cells from blood.

In DNA form, the CDR3 reads TGTGCCAGCAGCCCGATGGAGACCCAGTACTTC. Its translation is CASSPMETQYF. This chain links TRBV7-8 with TRBJ2-5; no clear D gene. In germline, CDR1 is SGHVS, CDR2 FQNEAQ. The CDR3 extends over 11 amino acids. V gave up 5 bases and J gave up 5 bases, with 6 bases separating them.